By share, the clone carrying this TCR beta chain ranks as medium-sized. As yet, its antigen is unknown. Clones were read by immunoSEQ multiplex PCR, and TCRdb kept only the in-frame ones, dropping some. Among under 11,000 clones listed, 70% to 80% were seen once. The post-treatment osteosarcoma tumors were primary, local recurrence or metastasis specimens from poor-prognosis patients. Germline loops: CDR1 PRHDT, CDR2 FYEKMQ (reference sequence). Trimming cost V 6 bases and J 2 bases; bases outside gene matches: 4. The CDR3 runs to 14 residues. The data were taken from a study of the immune and genomic landscape of osteosarcoma. Study findings and constraints: Clonality was low: mean around 0.094, highest roughly 0.3, suggesting limited expansion. A few cases had a single hyperexpanded clone dominating the repertoire, all with fewer than 100 T-cell clonotypes.

This sequence joins TRBV13 and TRBJ2-7, with TRBD2 matching over 10 bases. Sample: osteosarcoma tumor tissue from the lung. The clonotype originates from a human donor with osteosarcoma. CDR3 protein: CASREAGGPYEQYF. In DNA form, the CDR3 reads TGTGCCAGCAGGGAAGCGGGAGGGCCCTACGAGCAGTACTTC.